Each of the 32 T cell receptor beta chains below was sequenced from the same sample in a study of Graves' ophthalmopathy and Graves' hyperthyroidism. RNA transcripts served as template for amplifying TCR beta CDR3 sequences. HTBI primers primed a first-round RT-PCR, and a second-round multiplex PCR followed. TCRdb called the multiplex PCR reads again in MiXCR, with one record for every CDR3 protein. Of around 470,000 distinct CDR3 sequences listed, around 14% are singletons. Sequencing was performed on blood. These receptors all come from a woman aged 25-40 years with Graves' ophthalmopathy.

Of note for this clonotype: Germline and junction disagree at one end, which may indicate a read error. This chain joins TRBV6-9 and TRBJ2-5; no clear D gene. The CDR3 runs to 13 residues. Germline CDR1 and CDR2: MNHGY and SVAAGI. The CDR3 loop reads CASSYSRQETLYF. CDR3 in DNA: TGTGCCAGCAGTTATTCCCGGCAAGAGACCCTGTACTTC.

This clonotype was observed at least ten times. This chain uses TRBV7-8 with TRBJ1-5; perhaps TRBD1 as D (5 bases). CDR1 is SGHVS and CDR2 is FQNEAQ in the germline V gene. The CDR3 runs 14 residues. V shed 1 base and J shed 4 bases, with 8 bases lying between them. As DNA, the CDR3 is TGTGCCAGCAGCTTAGGGGACTTAAATCAGCCCCAGCATTTT. The encoded protein is CASSLGDLNQPQHF.

The sample holds many counts of this clonotype. This rearrangement joins TRBV12-3 or TRBV12-4 to TRBJ2-5; 13 bases are shared with TRBD2. Trimming cost V 5 bases and J 5 bases; bases outside gene matches: 5. The CDR3 extends over 15 amino acids. CDR3 bases: TGTGCCAGCAGTCTTGAGACTAGCGGGGGGGAGACCCAGTACTTC. It yields the protein CASSLETSGGETQYF.

This clonotype came up a few times. V gene TRBV6-1 combines with J gene TRBJ1-2; maybe TRBD1 (5 bases). V was cut by 0 bases and J by 4 bases, with 12 bases left in between. The CDR3 has 15 amino acids. CDR1 and CDR2 (germline): MNHNS, SASEGT. For the CDR3, the DNA is TGTGCCAGCAGTGAAGCGCCAGGGCCGGGCTATGGCTACACCTTC. It translates to CASSEAPGPGYGYTF.

This clonotype showed up many times. The V and J genes are TRBV7-9 and TRBJ1-3; D perhaps matches TRBD1 (5 bases). The CDR3 totals 13 residues. V was trimmed by 1 base and J by 4 bases, leaving 5 bases between them. Germline V lookup: CDR1 SEHNR, CDR2 FQNEAQ (reference sequence). CDR3 protein: CASSLEGGNTIYF. The DNA of the CDR3 is TGTGCCAGCAGCTTAGAGGGGGGAAACACCATATATTTT.

The chain joins TRBV30 to TRBJ2-7; 14 nucleotides line up with TRBD2. V shed 4 bases and J 0 bases; nucleotides not matched to a gene: 5. The germline CDR1 and CDR2 sequences are GTSNPN and SVGIG (reference sequence). The CDR3 has 16 residues. CDR3 sequence (DNA): TGTGCCTGGAAGCCGGGACTAGCGGGGGCCTCCTACGAGCAGTACTTC. As protein: CAWKPGLAGASYEQYF.

The chain joins TRBV4-2 to TRBJ1-1; D is ambiguous. Germline-derived CDR1 and CDR2 are LGHNA and YNFKEQ. V was shortened by 4 bases and J by 0 bases, with 12 bases between the two germline ends. CDR3 size: 15 residues. The DNA of the CDR3 is TGTGCCAGCAGCCCAATGACCGTTATGAACACTGAAGCTTTCTTT. It codes for CASSPMTVMNTEAFF.

This clonotype was counted many times. The chain uses TRBV7-2 and TRBJ2-7; TRBD2 is a possible D gene (5 bases). V gave up 4 bases and J gave up 3 bases, with 10 bases separating them. The germline gives CDR1 SGHTA, CDR2 FQGNSA. CDR3 length equals 13 residues. The CDR3 DNA follows: TGTGCCAGCAGCTCCACTAGTTACTACGAGCAGTACTTC. It yields the protein CASSSTSYYEQYF.

This clonotype was seen more than once but under ten times. The junction departs from the called germline gene at one end, perhaps through a read error. The rearrangement joins TRBV7-7 to TRBJ2-5; 10 bases line up with TRBD1. The V gene's germline CDR1 is SSHAT and CDR2 FNYEAQ (reference sequence). The CDR3 totals 20 residues. CDR3 residues: CASSLASPIRDRGIQETQYF. CDR3 DNA: TGTGCTAGCAGCTTAGCATCACCAATCCGGGACAGGGGAATCCAAGAGACCCAGTACTTC.

The chain employs TRBV4-1 and TRBJ1-2, with TRBD1 matching over 7 bases. V shed 6 bases and J 11 bases; nucleotides not matched to a gene: 15. Germline CDR1 reads MGHRA; CDR2 reads YSYEKL. The CDR3 consists of 14 residues. The CDR3 nucleotides read TGCGCCAGCAGTCCCGTGATAGGGGGCGAAGGTTACACCTTC. Translation: CASSPVIGGEGYTF.

This clonotype was counted at least ten times. This chain uses TRBV12-3 or TRBV12-4 with TRBJ2-7; TRBD2 agrees at 7 bases. Losses at the gene ends were 6 bases for V and 1 base for J; bases not matched to a gene: 9. The CDR3 has 15 residues. The CDR3 sequence is CASSPPRDYSYEQYF. The CDR3 region has the DNA TGTGCCAGCAGCCCACCCAGGGACTATTCCTACGAGCAGTACTTC.

In the case of this clonotype: A clone one base away is much larger, so this may be a read error. CDR3 coding DNA: TGTGCCAGCAGCGTAGCGTATCGCGAGAACGAGCAGTACTTC. Translation gives CASSVAYRENEQYF. This rearrangement joins TRBV9 to TRBJ2-7; D unclear. The germline V and J ends were trimmed by 0 bases and 5 bases, with 12 bases remaining between them. The CDR3 is 14 amino acids. Germline CDR1 SGDLS, CDR2 YYNGEE.

A remark on this clonotype: Likely a read error: the CDR3 ends without its conserved phenylalanine or tryptophan. The chain links TRBV12-3 or TRBV12-4 to TRBJ1-2, with D uncertain. This CDR3 has 12 residues. V was cut by 3 bases and J by 6 bases, with 8 bases left in between. CDR3 sequence: CASSFRVDGYTY. DNA for the CDR3: TGTGCCAGCAGTTTTCGAGTGGATGGCTACACCTAC.

As regards this clonotype: This may arise from a read error, as a much more abundant clone is one base away. The chain recombines TRBV12-3 or TRBV12-4 with TRBJ1-1; no clear D. The ends were cut back, 7 bases at V and 3 bases at J, with 15 bases in the middle. The CDR3 sequence is 14 residues long. The CDR3 sequence: CASTGLARDTEAFF. Here the CDR3 DNA reads TGTGCCAGCACCGGACTGGCACGGGACACTGAAGCTTTCTTT.

This clonotype was picked up many times. The rearrangement joins TRBV6-2 or TRBV6-3 to TRBJ2-6, with D possibly being TRBD2 (6 bases). This CDR3 is built from 16 residues. V lost 10 bases and J lost 0, with 16 bases in between. The germline V gene encodes CDR1 MNHEY and CDR2 SVGEGT. CDR3 sequence reads: CATQSWGVSGANVLTF. The CDR3 DNA follows: TGTGCCACCCAAAGTTGGGGGGTCTCTGGGGCCAACGTCCTGACTTTC.

This clonotype was seen ten or more times. The rearrangement links TRBV20-1 to TRBJ2-7, with 11 bases aligning to TRBD2. Germline V lookup: CDR1 DFQATT, CDR2 SNEGSKA (reference sequence). V was clipped by 6 bases and J by 3 bases; unmatched bases: 4. This CDR3 contains 13 residues. CDR3 coding DNA: TGCAGTGCCTCGACTAGCGGGATCTACGAGCAGTACTTC. It yields the protein CSASTSGIYEQYF.

This clonotype was seen many times. This sequence joins TRBV11-2 and TRBJ2-5, with a tentative D call TRBD2 (6 bases). Germline assignment: CDR1 SGHAT and CDR2 FQNNGV. The ends were cut back, 6 bases at V and 5 bases at J, with 19 bases in the middle. This CDR3 is 15 amino acids long. The CDR3: CASRDPGTPGETQYF. Here the CDR3 DNA reads TGTGCCAGCAGGGACCCCGGGACTCCTGGCGAGACCCAGTACTTC.

The J gene is TRBJ2-5, the V gene TRBV7-3, with TRBD2 matching 10 bases. The CDR3 consists of 16 residues. The J segment lost 1 base and the V segment lost 2 bases, leaving 4 bases of the junction unmatched. CDR1 is SGHTA, CDR2 FQGTGA, per germline. CDR3 sequence: CASSLLGLARQETQYF. In DNA form, the CDR3 reads TGTGCCAGCAGCTTATTGGGACTAGCGCGCCAAGAGACCCAGTACTTC.

This clonotype has at least ten counts. The rearrangement links TRBV12-3 or TRBV12-4 to TRBJ1-2; D might be TRBD1 (6 bases). V was pared by 3 bases and J by 8 bases, with 13 bases between. The CDR3 runs 13 residues. The CDR3 is CASSLPGAWGYTF. CDR3 bases: TGTGCCAGCAGTTTGCCGGGGGCATGGGGCTACACCTTC.

This clonotype was detected only a few times. This sequence joins TRBV30 and TRBJ1-2, with D possibly TRBD1 on 5 matching bases. The CDR3 is 18 residues long. From germline, CDR1 is GTSNPN and CDR2 SVGIG (reference sequence). Trimming left V 0 bases short and J 2 bases short, with 22 bases between. The CDR3 reads CAWSVGLGKGARNYGYTF. CDR3 DNA sequence: TGTGCCTGGAGTGTGGGATTAGGAAAAGGGGCTCGAAACTATGGCTACACCTTC.

The sample holds many counts of this clonotype. The DNA of the CDR3 is TGTGCCAGCAGTTTCGGGGACCTGGGGATTGGCTACACCTTC. It is translated as CASSFGDLGIGYTF. The chain employs TRBV12-3 or TRBV12-4 and TRBJ1-2, with D possibly TRBD1 on 5 matching bases. The CDR3 length is 14 residues. V lost 3 bases, J lost 7 bases, and 15 bases lay in between.

In this sample, this clonotype turned up many times. The genes are TRBV7-8 and TRBJ2-5; unclear D gene. CDR1 and CDR2 (germline): SGHVS, FQNEAQ. The V end lost 5 bases, the J end lost 7 bases, and 14 bases lay between the germline ends. This CDR3 is 13 amino acids long. CDR3 amino acids: CASSQTGSRTQYF. The CDR3 DNA is TGTGCCAGCAGCCAAACCGGGTCGAGGACCCAGTACTTC.

CDR3 nucleotide sequence: TGTGCCACCGGGTCGATCGAGGACAGCTATGGCTACACCTTC. Its protein product is CATGSIEDSYGYTF. The rearrangement joins TRBV10-3 to TRBJ1-2; TRBD1 is a possible D gene (6 bases). The CDR3 spans 14 residues. Trimming removed 10 bases from V and 4 bases from J, with 19 bases in between. CDR1 ENHRY and CDR2 SYGVKD come from the germline V gene.

This chain links TRBV6-2 or TRBV6-3 with TRBJ2-5, with 10 bases fitting TRBD1. Germline loops: CDR1 MNHEY, CDR2 SVGEGT. The V segment lost 0 bases and the J segment 5 bases; nucleotides outside the gene matches: 6. The CDR3 is 16 residues long. In DNA, the CDR3 is TGTGCCAGCAGTTACTCGGCGGGACAGGGGATGGAGACCCAGTACTTC. It encodes CASSYSAGQGMETQYF.

Note on this clonotype: Sequence at one end of the junction differs from germline and may be a read error. The chain combines TRBV20-1 with TRBJ1-1; possible D gene TRBD1, 5 bases. In germline, CDR1 is DFQATT, CDR2 SNEGSKA (reference sequence). The CDR3 runs 14 residues. CDR3 amino acids: CSARKGFSHTDAFF. The CDR3 nucleotides are TGCAGTGCTAGAAAGGGGTTCAGCCACACTGATGCTTTCTTT.

This clonotype was observed at least ten times. The J gene is TRBJ1-1, the V gene TRBV28, with TRBD1 as a possible D gene (5 bases). CDR1 MDHEN and CDR2 SYDVKM come from the germline V gene. The V gene lost 2 bases and the J gene lost 1 base, with 20 bases spanning the gap. CDR3 size: 18 residues. CDR3 coding DNA: TGTGCCAGCAGTTTAGCGGGGACCTTTCAAGGTCCGAACACTGAAGCTTTCTTT. Protein sequence: CASSLAGTFQGPNTEAFF.

This clonotype was recorded at least ten times. The genes are TRBV5-1 and TRBJ1-1; D perhaps matches TRBD1 (5 bases). The CDR3 contains 16 residues. Looked up from germline, CDR1 is SGHRS and CDR2 is YFSETQ. Deletions cut 4 bases from V and 2 bases from J, with 18 bases between. The CDR3 reads CASSLAAGTSNTEAFF. The CDR3 nucleotides are TGCGCCAGCAGCCTCGCGGCAGGGACCTCAAACACTGAAGCTTTCTTT.

The table lists this clonotype with many counts. V is TRBV13 and J is TRBJ1-3; the D is unclear. This CDR3 is built from 16 residues. Germline V lookup: CDR1 PRHDT, CDR2 FYEKMQ (reference sequence). With 6 bases removed from V and 0 bases from J, the gap between germline ends came to 15 bases. Here the CDR3 DNA reads TGTGCCAGCAGAGAAGAGGACGGAGACTCTGGAAACACCATATATTTT. It yields the protein CASREEDGDSGNTIYF.

This clonotype was seen at least ten times. The DNA of the CDR3 is TGTGCCAGTAGTCCGAGCGACGGGACCGGGGAGCTGTTTTTT. This codes for CASSPSDGTGELFF. The V and J genes are TRBV19 and TRBJ2-2; D uncertain. This CDR3 is built from 14 residues. Germline values: CDR1 LNHDA, CDR2 SQIVND (reference sequence). Trimming shortened V by 5 bases and J by 5 bases, and 12 bases separated the two germline ends.

This clonotype was observed at least ten times. The chain uses TRBV24-1 and TRBJ1-2; D unresolved. Trimming cost V 5 bases and J 4 bases, with 13 bases left between them. The CDR3 is 14 residues long. Germline lookup yields CDR1 KGHDR and CDR2 SFDVKD. The CDR3 is CATSAPGLSYGYTF. CDR3 bases: TGTGCCACCAGTGCCCCCGGATTATCCTATGGCTACACCTTC.

Concerning this clonotype: A much larger clone is a single base away; this may be a read error. The V gene is TRBV12-3 or TRBV12-4, the J gene TRBJ1-5, with 7 nucleotides matching TRBD1. V dropped 7 bases and J dropped 4; count of bases not matched to a gene: 4. The CDR3 spans 13 residues. The CDR3 DNA reads as TGTGCCAGCAACAACAGGGGAAATCAGCCCCAGCATTTT. Its protein product is CASNNRGNQPQHF.

In its sample, this clonotype was seen a few times. The chain couples TRBV7-9 to TRBJ1-6; 7 bases match TRBD1. The CDR3 is 15 residues long. With 2 bases clipped from V and 7 bases from J, the junction kept 5 bases outside the gene matches. Germline values: CDR1 SEHNR, CDR2 FQNEAQ (reference sequence). This CDR3 is CASSLLEGANSPLHF. The CDR3 nucleotides are TGTGCCAGCAGCTTATTGGAGGGGGCCAATTCACCCCTCCACTTT.